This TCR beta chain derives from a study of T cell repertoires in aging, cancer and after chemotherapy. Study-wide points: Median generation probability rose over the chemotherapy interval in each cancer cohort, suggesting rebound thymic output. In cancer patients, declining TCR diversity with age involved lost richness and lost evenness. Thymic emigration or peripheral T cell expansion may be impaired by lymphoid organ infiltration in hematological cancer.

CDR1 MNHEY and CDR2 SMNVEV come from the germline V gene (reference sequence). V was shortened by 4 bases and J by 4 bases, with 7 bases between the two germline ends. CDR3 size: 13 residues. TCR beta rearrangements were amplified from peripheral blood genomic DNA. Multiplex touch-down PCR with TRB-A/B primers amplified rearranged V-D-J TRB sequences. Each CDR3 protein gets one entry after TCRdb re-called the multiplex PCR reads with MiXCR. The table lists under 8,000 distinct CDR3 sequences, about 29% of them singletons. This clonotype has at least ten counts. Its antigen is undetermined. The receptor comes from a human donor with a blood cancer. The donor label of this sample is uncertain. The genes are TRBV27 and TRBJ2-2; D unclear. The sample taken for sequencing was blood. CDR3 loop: CASSSRITGELFF. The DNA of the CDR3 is TGTGCCAGCAGTTCGAGGATCACCGGGGAGCTGTTTTTT.